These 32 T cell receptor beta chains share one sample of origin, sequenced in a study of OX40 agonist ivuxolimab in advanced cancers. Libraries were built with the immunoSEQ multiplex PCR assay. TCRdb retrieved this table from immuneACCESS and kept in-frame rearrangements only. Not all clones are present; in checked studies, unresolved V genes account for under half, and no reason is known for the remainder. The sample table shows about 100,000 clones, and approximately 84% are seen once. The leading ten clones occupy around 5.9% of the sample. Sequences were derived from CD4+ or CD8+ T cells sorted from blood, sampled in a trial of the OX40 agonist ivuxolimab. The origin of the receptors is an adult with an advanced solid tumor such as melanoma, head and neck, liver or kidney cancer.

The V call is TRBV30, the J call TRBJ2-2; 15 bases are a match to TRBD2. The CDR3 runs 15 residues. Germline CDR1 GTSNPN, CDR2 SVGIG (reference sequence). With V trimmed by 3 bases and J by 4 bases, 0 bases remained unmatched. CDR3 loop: CAWRGLAGGTGELFF. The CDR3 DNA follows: TGTGCCTGGAGGGGACTAGCGGGGGGCACCGGGGAGCTGTTTTTT.

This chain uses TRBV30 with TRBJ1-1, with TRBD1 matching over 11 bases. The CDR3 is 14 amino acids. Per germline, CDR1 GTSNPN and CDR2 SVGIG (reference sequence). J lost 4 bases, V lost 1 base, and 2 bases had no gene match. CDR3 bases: TGTGCCTGGAGTGAAGGGACAGGGGGCACTGAAGCTTTCTTT. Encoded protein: CAWSEGTGGTEAFF. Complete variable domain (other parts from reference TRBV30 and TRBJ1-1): SQTIHQWPATLVQPVGSPLSLECTVEGTSNPNLYWYRQAAGRGLQLLFYSVGIGQISSEVPQNLSASRPQDRQFILSSKKLLLSDSGFYLCAWSEGTGGTEAFFGQGTRLTVV.

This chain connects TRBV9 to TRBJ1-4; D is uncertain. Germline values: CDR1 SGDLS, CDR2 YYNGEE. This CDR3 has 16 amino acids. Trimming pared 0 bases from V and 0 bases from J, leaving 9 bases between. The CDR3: CASSVAYGATNEKLFF. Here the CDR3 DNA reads TGTGCCAGCAGCGTAGCTTACGGGGCAACTAATGAAAAACTGTTTTTT.

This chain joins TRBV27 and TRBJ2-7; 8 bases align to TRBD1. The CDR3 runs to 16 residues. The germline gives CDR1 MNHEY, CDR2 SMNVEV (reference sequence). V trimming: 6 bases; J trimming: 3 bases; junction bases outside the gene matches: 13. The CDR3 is CASSPLPGQAHYEQYF. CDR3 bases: TGTGCCAGCAGCCCTCTTCCGGGACAGGCCCACTACGAGCAGTACTTC.

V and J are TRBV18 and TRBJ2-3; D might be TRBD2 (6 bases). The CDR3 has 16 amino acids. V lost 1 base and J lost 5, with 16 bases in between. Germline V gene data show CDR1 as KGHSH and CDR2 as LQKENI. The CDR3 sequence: CASSPRLTSLKDTQYF. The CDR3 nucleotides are TGTGCCAGCTCACCACGGTTGACTAGTCTTAAAGATACGCAGTATTTT.

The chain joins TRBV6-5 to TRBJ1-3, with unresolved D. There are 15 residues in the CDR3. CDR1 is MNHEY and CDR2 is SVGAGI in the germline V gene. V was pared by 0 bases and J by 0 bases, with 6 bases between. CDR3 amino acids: CASSYSGLSGNTIYF. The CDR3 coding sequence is TGTGCCAGCAGTTACTCGGGTCTCTCTGGAAACACCATATATTTT.

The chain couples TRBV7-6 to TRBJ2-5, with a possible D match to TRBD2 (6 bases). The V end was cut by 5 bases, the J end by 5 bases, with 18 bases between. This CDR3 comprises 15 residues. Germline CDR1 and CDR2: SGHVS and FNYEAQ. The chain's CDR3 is CASSPWARDWETQYF. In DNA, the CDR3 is TGTGCCAGCAGCCCCTGGGCCAGGGACTGGGAGACCCAGTACTTC.

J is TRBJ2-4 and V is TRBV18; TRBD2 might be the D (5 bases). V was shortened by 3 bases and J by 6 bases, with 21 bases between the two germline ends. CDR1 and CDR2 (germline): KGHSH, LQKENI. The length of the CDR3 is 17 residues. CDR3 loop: CASSPRPPRTGGNIQYF. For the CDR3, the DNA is TGTGCCAGCTCACCCCGGCCCCCCAGGACTGGTGGAAACATTCAGTACTTC.

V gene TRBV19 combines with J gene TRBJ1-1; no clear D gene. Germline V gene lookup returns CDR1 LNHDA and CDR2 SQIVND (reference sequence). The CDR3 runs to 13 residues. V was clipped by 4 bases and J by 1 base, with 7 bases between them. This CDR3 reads CASSTTRNTEAFF. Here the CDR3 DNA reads TGTGCCAGTAGTACTACACGGAACACTGAAGCTTTCTTT.

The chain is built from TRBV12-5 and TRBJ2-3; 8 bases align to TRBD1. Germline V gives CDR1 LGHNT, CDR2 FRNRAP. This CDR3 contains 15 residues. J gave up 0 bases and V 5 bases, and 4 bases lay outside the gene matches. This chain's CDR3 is CASGAGGSSTDTQYF. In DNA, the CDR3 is TGTGCTAGTGGTGCAGGGGGCTCTAGCACAGATACGCAGTATTTT.

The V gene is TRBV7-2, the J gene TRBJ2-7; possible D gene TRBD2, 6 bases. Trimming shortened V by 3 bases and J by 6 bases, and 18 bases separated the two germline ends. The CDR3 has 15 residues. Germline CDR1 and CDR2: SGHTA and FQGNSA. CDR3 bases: TGTGCCAGCAGCTTTTCTTCGCGGGATTGGTCCGAGCAGTACTTC. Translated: CASSFSSRDWSEQYF.

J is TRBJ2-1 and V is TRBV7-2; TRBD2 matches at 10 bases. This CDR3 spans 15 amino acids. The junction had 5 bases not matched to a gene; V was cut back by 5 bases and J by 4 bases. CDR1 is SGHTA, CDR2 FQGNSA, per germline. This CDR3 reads CASSPRTSGYNEQFF. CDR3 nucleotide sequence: TGTGCCAGCAGCCCCCGGACTAGCGGTTACAATGAGCAGTTCTTC.

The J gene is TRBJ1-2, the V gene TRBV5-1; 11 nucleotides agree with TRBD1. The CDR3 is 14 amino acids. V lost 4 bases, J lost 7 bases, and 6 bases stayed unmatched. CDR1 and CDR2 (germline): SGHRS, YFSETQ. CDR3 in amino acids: CASSLGQGASGYTF. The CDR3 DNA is TGCGCCAGCAGCCTCGGACAGGGGGCGTCTGGCTACACCTTC.

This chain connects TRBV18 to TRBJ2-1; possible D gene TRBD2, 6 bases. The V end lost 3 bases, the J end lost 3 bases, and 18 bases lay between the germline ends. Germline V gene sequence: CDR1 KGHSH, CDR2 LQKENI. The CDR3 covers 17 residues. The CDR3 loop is CASSPPGISGFYNEQFF. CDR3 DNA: TGTGCCAGCTCACCTCCGGGAATTAGCGGATTCTACAATGAGCAGTTCTTC.

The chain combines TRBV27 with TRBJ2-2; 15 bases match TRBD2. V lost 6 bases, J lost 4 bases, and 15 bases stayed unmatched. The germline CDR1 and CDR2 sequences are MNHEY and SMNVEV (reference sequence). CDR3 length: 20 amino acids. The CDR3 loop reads CASSRPPGTSGRYSTGELFF. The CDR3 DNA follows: TGTGCCAGCAGCCGACCTCCTGGGACTAGCGGGAGGTATAGCACCGGGGAGCTGTTTTTT.

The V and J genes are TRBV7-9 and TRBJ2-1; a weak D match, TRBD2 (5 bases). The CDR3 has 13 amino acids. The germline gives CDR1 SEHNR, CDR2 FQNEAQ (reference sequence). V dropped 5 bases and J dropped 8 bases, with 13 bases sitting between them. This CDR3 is CASSQRRLDEQFF. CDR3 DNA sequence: TGTGCCAGCAGCCAAAGGAGGCTGGATGAGCAGTTCTTC.

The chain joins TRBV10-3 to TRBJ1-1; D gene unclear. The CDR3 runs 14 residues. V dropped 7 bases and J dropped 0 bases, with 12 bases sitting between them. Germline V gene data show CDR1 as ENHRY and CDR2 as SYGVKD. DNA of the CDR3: TGTGCCATCAAGGGCAGCGTTATGAACACTGAAGCTTTCTTT. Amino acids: CAIKGSVMNTEAFF.

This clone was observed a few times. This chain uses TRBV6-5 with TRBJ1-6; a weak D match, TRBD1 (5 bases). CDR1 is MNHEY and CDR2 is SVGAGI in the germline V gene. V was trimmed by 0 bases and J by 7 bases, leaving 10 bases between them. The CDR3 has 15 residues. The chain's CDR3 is CASSYSGEGNSPLHF. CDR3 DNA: TGTGCCAGCAGTTACTCGGGGGAGGGGAATTCACCCCTCCACTTT.

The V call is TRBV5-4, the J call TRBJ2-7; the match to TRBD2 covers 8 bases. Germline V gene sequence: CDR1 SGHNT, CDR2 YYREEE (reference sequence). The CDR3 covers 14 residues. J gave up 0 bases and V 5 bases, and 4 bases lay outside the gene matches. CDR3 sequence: CASRPGGASYEQYF. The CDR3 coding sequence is TGTGCCAGCAGACCGGGGGGGGCCTCCTACGAGCAGTACTTC.

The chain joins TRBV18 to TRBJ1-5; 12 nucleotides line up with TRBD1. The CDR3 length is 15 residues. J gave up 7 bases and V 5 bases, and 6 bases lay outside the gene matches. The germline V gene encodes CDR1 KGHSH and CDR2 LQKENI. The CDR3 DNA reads TGTGCCAGCTCAGCCGGGACAGGGGGCGAACAGCCCCAGCATTTT. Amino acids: CASSAGTGGEQPQHF.

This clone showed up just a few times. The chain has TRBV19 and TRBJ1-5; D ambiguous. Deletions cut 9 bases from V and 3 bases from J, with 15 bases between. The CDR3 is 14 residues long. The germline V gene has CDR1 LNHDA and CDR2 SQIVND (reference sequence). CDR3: CASSVGGLNQPQHF. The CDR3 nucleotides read TGTGCCAGCTCGGTGGGTGGGCTCAATCAGCCCCAGCATTTT. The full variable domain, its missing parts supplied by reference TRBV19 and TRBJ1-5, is DGGITQSPKYLFRKEGQNVTLSCEQNLNHDAMYWYRQDPGQGLRLIYYSQIVNDFQKGDIAEGYSVSREKKESFPLTVTSAQKNPTAFYLCASSVGGLNQPQHFGDGTRLSIL.

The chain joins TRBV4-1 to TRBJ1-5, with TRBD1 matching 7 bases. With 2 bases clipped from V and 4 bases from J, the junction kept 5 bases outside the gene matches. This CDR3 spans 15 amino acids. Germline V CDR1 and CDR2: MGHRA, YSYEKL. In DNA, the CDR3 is TGCGCCAGCAGCCAACTGACAGGGCAGAATCAGCCCCAGCATTTT. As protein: CASSQLTGQNQPQHF.

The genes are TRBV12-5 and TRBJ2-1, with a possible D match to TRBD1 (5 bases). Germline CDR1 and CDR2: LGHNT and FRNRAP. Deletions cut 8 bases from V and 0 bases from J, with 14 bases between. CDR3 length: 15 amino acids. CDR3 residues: CASSRTRGSYNEQFF. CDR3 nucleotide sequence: TGTGCTAGTTCCCGGACAAGGGGCTCCTACAATGAGCAGTTCTTC.

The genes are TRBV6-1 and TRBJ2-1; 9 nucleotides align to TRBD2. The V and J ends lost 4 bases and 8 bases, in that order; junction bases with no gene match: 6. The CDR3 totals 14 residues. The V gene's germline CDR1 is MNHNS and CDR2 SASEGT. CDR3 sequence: CASSVLAGSDEQFF. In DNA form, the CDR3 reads TGTGCCAGCAGTGTCCTAGCGGGGTCTGATGAGCAGTTCTTC.

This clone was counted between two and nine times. The CDR3 region is CAGNLGFFTTDTQYF. CDR3 nucleotide sequence: TGTGCCGGGAACTTGGGCTTTTTTACCACAGATACGCAGTATTTT. This sequence joins TRBV30 and TRBJ2-3; D ambiguous. V lost 8 bases, J lost 2 bases, and 20 bases lay in between. CDR3 length: 15 amino acids. CDR1 is GTSNPN, CDR2 SVGIG, per germline (reference sequence).

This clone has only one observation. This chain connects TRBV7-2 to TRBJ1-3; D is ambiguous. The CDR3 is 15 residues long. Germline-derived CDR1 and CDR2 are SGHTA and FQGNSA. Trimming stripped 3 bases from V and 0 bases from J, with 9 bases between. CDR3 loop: CASSFQASSGNTIYF. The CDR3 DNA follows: TGTGCCAGCAGCTTCCAAGCGAGCTCTGGAAACACCATATATTTT.

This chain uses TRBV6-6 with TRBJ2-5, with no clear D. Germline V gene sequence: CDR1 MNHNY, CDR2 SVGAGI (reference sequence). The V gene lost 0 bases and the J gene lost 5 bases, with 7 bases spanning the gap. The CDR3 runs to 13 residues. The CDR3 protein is CASSYSARETQYF. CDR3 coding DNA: TGTGCCAGCAGTTACTCGGCCCGGGAGACCCAGTACTTC.

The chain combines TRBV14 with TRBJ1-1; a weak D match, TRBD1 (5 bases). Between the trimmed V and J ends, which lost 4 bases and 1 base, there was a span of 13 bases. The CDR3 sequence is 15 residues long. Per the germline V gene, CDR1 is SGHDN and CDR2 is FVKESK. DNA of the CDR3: TGTGCCAGCAGCCCGGGGGGATTTAAGAACACTGAAGCTTTCTTT. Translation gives CASSPGGFKNTEAFF. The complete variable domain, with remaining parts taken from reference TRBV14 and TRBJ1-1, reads EAGVTQFPSHSVIEKGQTVTLRCDPISGHDNLYWYRRVMGKEIKFLLHFVKESKQDESGMPNNRFLAERTGGTYSTLKVQPAELEDSGVYFCASSPGGFKNTEAFFGQGTRLTVV.

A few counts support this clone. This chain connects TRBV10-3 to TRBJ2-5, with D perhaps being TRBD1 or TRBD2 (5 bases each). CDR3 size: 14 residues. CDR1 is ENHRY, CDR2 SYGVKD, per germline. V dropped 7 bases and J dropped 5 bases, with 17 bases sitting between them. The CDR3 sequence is CAITEGRDLETQYF. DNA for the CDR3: TGTGCCATCACGGAAGGCAGGGACCTTGAGACCCAGTACTTC.

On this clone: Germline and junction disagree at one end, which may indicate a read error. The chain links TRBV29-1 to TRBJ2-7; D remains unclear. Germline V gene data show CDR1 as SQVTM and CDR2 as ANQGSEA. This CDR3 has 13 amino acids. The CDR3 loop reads CSVEGRNSYEQYF. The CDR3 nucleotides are TGCAGCGTCGAAGGACGAAACTCCTACGAGCAGTACTTC.

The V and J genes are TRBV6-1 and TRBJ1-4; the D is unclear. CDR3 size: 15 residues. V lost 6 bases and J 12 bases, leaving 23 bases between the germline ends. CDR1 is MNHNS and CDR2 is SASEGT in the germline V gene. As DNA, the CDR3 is TGTGCCAGCAGCCCGGCGAGGGCGGATCTTCTTGAACTGTTTTTT. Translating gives CASSPARADLLELFF.

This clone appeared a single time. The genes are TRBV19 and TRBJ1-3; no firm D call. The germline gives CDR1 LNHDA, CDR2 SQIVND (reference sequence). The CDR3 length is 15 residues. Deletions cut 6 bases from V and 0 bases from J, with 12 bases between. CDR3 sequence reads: CASSHLGNSGNTIYF. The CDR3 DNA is TGTGCCAGTAGCCATCTTGGGAACTCTGGAAACACCATATATTTT.